The next 21 T cell receptor beta chains were all read from a single sample in a study of response to subunit inactivated influenza vaccine (dated by TCRdb to 2017 to 2018). Receptors were amplified or captured by RT-PCR. Sequencing was performed on an Illumina HiSeq 2500. TCRdb reprocessed the public reads (quality trimming at Q25 with fastp, clone calling with MiXCR) and kept in-frame beta chains. Rows are combined by CDR3 protein, so each entry shows the most common genes and DNA. Present in this sample are 500,000 to 550,000 distinct CDR3 sequences, roughly 25% of which were seen just once. The ten largest clones capture 2.5% to 3.5% of the sample. These data were also reused for a study on T cells expressing NK-cell markers. As that second study puts it: The TCR beta cDNA libraries were made using 5'RACE template switching, a step that added both a universal primer site and unique molecular identifiers.

Source: CD4+ T cells sorted from PBMCs, taken 12 days after vaccination. Receptors were obtained from a man aged 50 to 59 who received an inactivated influenza vaccine. Donor details come from another sample of the same person, matched by shared clones.

The CDR3 nucleotides read TGTGCCAGCAGTTACTCGACTAGCGGGGGCCAAGAGACCCAGTACTTC. This encodes CASSYSTSGGQETQYF. J is TRBJ2-5 and V is TRBV6-5; 12 nucleotides align to TRBD2. Looked up from germline, CDR1 is MNHEY and CDR2 is SVGAGI. The CDR3 has 16 amino acids. J lost 1 base, V lost 0 bases, and 0 bases had no gene match.

The chain has TRBV5-1 and TRBJ2-3, with D maybe TRBD2 (7 bases). This CDR3 is built from 18 residues. V was trimmed by 0 bases and J by 2 bases, leaving 19 bases between them. The germline V gene encodes CDR1 SGHRS and CDR2 YFSETQ. CDR3 amino acids: CASSLAEWGGSNTDTQYF. CDR3 nucleotides: TGCGCCAGCAGCTTGGCCGAGTGGGGGGGCTCCAACACAGATACGCAGTATTTT.

The chain links TRBV12-3 or TRBV12-4 to TRBJ2-7; perhaps TRBD1 as D (5 bases). The germline V and J ends were trimmed by 3 bases and 0 bases, with 12 bases remaining between them. The CDR3 consists of 15 residues. CDR3 DNA sequence: TGTGCCAGCAGTTTCGACAGTTCCAACTCCTACGAGCAGTACTTC. Amino acids: CASSFDSSNSYEQYF.

The chain uses TRBV7-9 and TRBJ1-2; no firm D call. The V and J ends lost 0 bases and 5 bases respectively, with 10 bases between them. Germline loops: CDR1 SEHNR, CDR2 FQNEAQ (reference sequence). The CDR3 is 14 amino acids. DNA of the CDR3: TGTGCCAGCAGCTTAGCGCCGACGGTTTATGGCTACACCTTC. Translation gives CASSLAPTVYGYTF.

The chain combines TRBV20-1 with TRBJ2-7; D perhaps matches TRBD2 (8 bases). Germline CDR1 reads DFQATT; CDR2 reads SNEGSKA (reference sequence). The length of the CDR3 is 15 residues. V was shortened by 5 bases and J by 4 bases, with 21 bases between the two germline ends. CDR3 in DNA: TGCAGTGCTGGCAGGGGGAGCGGGAGCTCTTACGAGCAGTACTTC. Its translation is CSAGRGSGSSYEQYF.

This chain joins TRBV10-3 and TRBJ1-5; a possible D gene is TRBD1 (5 bases). The CDR3 spans 14 residues. CDR1 and CDR2 from the germline V gene are ENHRY and SYGVKD. V lost 10 bases, J lost 0 bases, and 13 bases lay in between. The CDR3 protein is CATGEGASNQPQHF. The CDR3 coding sequence is TGTGCCACGGGGGAAGGGGCTAGCAATCAGCCCCAGCATTTT.

The V and J genes are TRBV12-3 or TRBV12-4 and TRBJ2-5; D unresolved. This CDR3 contains 16 residues. V was shortened by 0 bases and J by 0 bases, with 11 bases between the two germline ends. In nucleotides, the CDR3 is TGTGCCAGCAGTTTAGCGGGTCTCACGTACCAAGAGACCCAGTACTTC. Its protein is CASSLAGLTYQETQYF.

In this sample, this clonotype turned up a few times. The chain joins TRBV7-9 to TRBJ2-3; 9 bases align to TRBD1. The CDR3 runs to 17 residues. Germline CDR1 reads SEHNR; CDR2 reads FQNEAQ (reference sequence). J gave up 3 bases and V 2 bases, and 9 bases lay outside the gene matches. The CDR3 loop is CASSLWGEQGATDTQYF. The CDR3 DNA sequence: TGTGCCAGCAGCTTATGGGGAGAACAGGGGGCTACAGATACGCAGTATTTT.

The chain links TRBV20-1 to TRBJ2-7, with TRBD2 matching 8 bases. The CDR3 covers 12 residues. Germline V CDR1 and CDR2: DFQATT, SNEGSKA (reference sequence). CDR3 bases: TGCAGCGCGCCCGGGAGGGCCTACGAGCAGTACTTC. Protein product: CSAPGRAYEQYF.

The CDR3 loop reads CSVARADRPVDGYTF. In nucleotides, the CDR3 is TGCAGCGTTGCAAGGGCGGATCGCCCCGTTGACGGCTACACCTTC. The J gene is TRBJ1-2, the V gene TRBV29-1; D gene unclear. CDR3 length equals 15 residues. Trimming left V 4 bases short and J 8 bases short, with 23 bases between. Germline V gene lookup returns CDR1 SQVTM and CDR2 ANQGSEA. Full variable domain (rest looked up from reference TRBV29-1 and TRBJ1-2): SAVISQKPSRDICQRGTSLTIQCQVDSQVTMMFWYRQQPGQSLTLIATANQGSEATYESGFVIDKFPISRPNLTFSTLTVSNMSPEDSSIYLCSVARADRPVDGYTFGSGTRLTVV.

The chain uses TRBV4-3 and TRBJ2-1, with D possibly being TRBD2 (5 bases). The CDR3 is 13 residues long. V lost 0 bases, J lost 12 bases, and 12 bases lay in between. The germline gives CDR1 LGHNA, CDR2 YSLEER. In DNA, the CDR3 is TGCGCCAGCAGCCAAGAGTGGAGGACGGGGCAGTTCTTC. This translates into CASSQEWRTGQFF.

The rearrangement joins TRBV30 to TRBJ2-2; possibly TRBD2 for D (7 bases). The V end was cut by 5 bases, the J end by 2 bases, with 24 bases between. Germline V gives CDR1 GTSNPN, CDR2 SVGIG (reference sequence). The CDR3 runs 18 residues. CDR3 amino acids: CAWSRGTERGHNTGELFF. The CDR3 DNA sequence: TGTGCCTGGTCCCGAGGGACGGAGCGGGGACATAACACCGGGGAGCTGTTTTTT.

This clonotype was counted only a few times. The chain couples TRBV27 to TRBJ2-7; D might be TRBD2 (6 bases). This CDR3 has 14 amino acids. V shed 5 bases and J shed 0 bases, with 11 bases lying between them. Per germline, CDR1 MNHEY and CDR2 SMNVEV (reference sequence). Written as DNA, the CDR3 is TGTGCCAGCAGTCCTCTGACTAGCTCCTACGAGCAGTACTTC. This sequence encodes CASSPLTSSYEQYF.

Turning to this clonotype: The junction shows a germline mismatch at one end, possibly a read error. The chain carries TRBV20-1 and TRBJ1-4, with 10 bases that match TRBD1. The CDR3 has 16 residues. CDR1 DFQATT and CDR2 SNEGSKA come from the germline V gene (reference sequence). DNA of the CDR3: TGCTGTGCTTATGGACAGGGGGGTGCAACTAATGAAAAACTGTTTTTT. Translation: CCAYGQGGATNEKLFF.

The genes are TRBV6-2 or TRBV6-3 and TRBJ1-2; 9 positions match TRBD1. V lost 7 bases to trimming and J lost 8 bases; unmatched junction nucleotides: 2. The CDR3 loop spans 11 amino acids. Germline V gene lookup returns CDR1 MNHEY and CDR2 SVGEGT. In DNA, the CDR3 is TGTGCCAGCACGACAGGGGGAGGCTACACCTTC. Translated: CASTTGGGYTF.

The V gene is TRBV7-2, the J gene TRBJ1-4, with D maybe TRBD1 (5 bases). The germline V gene encodes CDR1 SGHTA and CDR2 FQGNSA. This CDR3 contains 15 residues. Trimming left V 1 base short and J 8 bases short, with 14 bases between. DNA of the CDR3: TGTGCCAGCAGCTTAGGTAGGGGACGGGTCGAAAAACTGTTTTTT. It codes for CASSLGRGRVEKLFF.

The chain couples TRBV5-1 to TRBJ1-1; 10 nucleotides align to TRBD1. Looked up from germline, CDR1 is SGHRS and CDR2 is YFSETQ. The CDR3 loop spans 16 amino acids. Trimming took 4 bases from V and 1 from J; bases not matched to a gene: 7. The CDR3 DNA sequence: TGCGCCAGCAGCCTCGACAGGGGGCGAAAGAACACTGAAGCTTTCTTT. Residues: CASSLDRGRKNTEAFF.

This chain connects TRBV12-3 or TRBV12-4 to TRBJ2-3; TRBD2 matches 7 bases. This CDR3 has 16 amino acids. Trimming cost V 0 bases and J 4 bases; bases outside gene matches: 7. The DNA of the CDR3 is TGTGCCAGCAGTTTAGCTCGGACTAGTGTGCCAGATACGCAGTATTTT. Translation: CASSLARTSVPDTQYF.

This clonotype appeared a few times. The V call is TRBV9, the J call TRBJ2-7; D might be TRBD2 (5 bases). V was trimmed by 5 bases and J by 2 bases, leaving 17 bases between them. Germline CDR1 reads SGDLS; CDR2 reads YYNGEE. The CDR3 spans 15 residues. CDR3 nucleotide sequence: TGTGCCAGCAGTACCGACCCCTTCGGGACCTACGAGCAGTACTTC. Translated, it gives CASSTDPFGTYEQYF.

This chain uses TRBV12-3 or TRBV12-4 with TRBJ1-6; D may be TRBD1 (6 bases). This CDR3 has 15 amino acids. V gave up 2 bases and J gave up 3 bases, with 8 bases separating them. The CDR3 is CASSLKGGYNSPLHF. The CDR3 DNA sequence: TGTGCCAGCAGTTTAAAAGGGGGCTATAATTCACCCCTCCACTTT.

The V and J genes are TRBV7-2 and TRBJ1-4; a possible D gene is TRBD1 (6 bases). This CDR3 has 15 residues. CDR1 and CDR2 (germline): SGHTA, FQGNSA. Between the trimmed V and J ends, which lost 5 bases and 8 bases, there was a span of 18 bases. Here the CDR3 DNA reads TGTGCCAGCAGCCCCCGTGGGGGGGCTGTGGAAAAACTGTTTTTT. It specifies CASSPRGGAVEKLFF.